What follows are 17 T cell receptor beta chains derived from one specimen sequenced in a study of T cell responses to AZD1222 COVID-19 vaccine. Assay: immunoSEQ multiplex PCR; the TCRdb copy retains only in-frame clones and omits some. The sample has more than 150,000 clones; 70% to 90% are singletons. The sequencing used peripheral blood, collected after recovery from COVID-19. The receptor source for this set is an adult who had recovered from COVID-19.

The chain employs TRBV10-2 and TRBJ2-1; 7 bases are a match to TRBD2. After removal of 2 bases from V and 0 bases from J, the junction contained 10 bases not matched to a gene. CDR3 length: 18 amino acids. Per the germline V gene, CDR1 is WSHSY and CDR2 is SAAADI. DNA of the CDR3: TGCGCCAGCAGTGAGCCTAGCGGACTCCCAGCCTCCTACAATGAGCAGTTCTTC. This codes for CASSEPSGLPASYNEQFF.

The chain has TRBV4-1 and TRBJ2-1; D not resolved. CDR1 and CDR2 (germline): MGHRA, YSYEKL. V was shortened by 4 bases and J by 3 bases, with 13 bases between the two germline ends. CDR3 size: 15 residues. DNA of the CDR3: TGCGCCAGCAGCCCGACGGACCGGAACTACAATGAGCAGTTCTTC. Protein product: CASSPTDRNYNEQFF.

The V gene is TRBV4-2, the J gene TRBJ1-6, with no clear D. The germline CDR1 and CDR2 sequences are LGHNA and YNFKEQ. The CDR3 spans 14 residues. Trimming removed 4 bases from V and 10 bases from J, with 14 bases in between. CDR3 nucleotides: TGTGCCAGCAGCCCAGGTTGGGAGGGATCACCCCTCCACTTT. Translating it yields CASSPGWEGSPLHF.

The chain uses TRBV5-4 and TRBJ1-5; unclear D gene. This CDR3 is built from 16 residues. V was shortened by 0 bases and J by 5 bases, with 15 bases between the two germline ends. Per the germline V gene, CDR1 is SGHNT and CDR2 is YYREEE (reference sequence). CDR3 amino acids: CASSLGGPSGHQPQHF. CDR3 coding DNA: TGTGCCAGCAGCTTGGGAGGCCCTTCAGGACATCAGCCCCAGCATTTT.

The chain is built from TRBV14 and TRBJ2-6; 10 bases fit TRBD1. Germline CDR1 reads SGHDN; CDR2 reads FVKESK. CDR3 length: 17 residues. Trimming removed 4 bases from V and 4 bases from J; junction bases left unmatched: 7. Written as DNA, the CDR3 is TGTGCCAGCAGCCTCCGGGACAGGGGACCAGGGGCCAACGTCCTGACTTTC. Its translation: CASSLRDRGPGANVLTF.

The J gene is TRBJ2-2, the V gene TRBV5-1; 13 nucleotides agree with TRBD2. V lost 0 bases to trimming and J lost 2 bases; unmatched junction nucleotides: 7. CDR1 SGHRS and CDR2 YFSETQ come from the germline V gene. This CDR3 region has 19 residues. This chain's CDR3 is CASSLGLRTSGGNTGELFF. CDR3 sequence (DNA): TGCGCCAGCAGCTTGGGGCTGAGGACTAGCGGGGGTAACACCGGGGAGCTGTTTTTT. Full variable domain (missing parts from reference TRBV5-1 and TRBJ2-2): KAGVTQTPRYLIKTRGQQVTLSCSPISGHRSVSWYQQTPGQGLQFLFEYFSETQRNKGNFPGRFSGRQFSNSRSEMNVSTLELGDSALYLCASSLGLRTSGGNTGELFFGEGSRLTVL.

CDR3 protein: CASSLGQGSLSYEQYF. The CDR3 DNA follows: TGTGCCAGCAGTTTAGGACAGGGGAGCTTGTCCTACGAGCAGTACTTC. This chain links TRBV28 with TRBJ2-7; 9 bases map to TRBD1. From germline, CDR1 is MDHEN and CDR2 SYDVKM. The length of the CDR3 is 16 residues. The V and J ends lost 2 bases and 1 base, in that order; junction bases with no gene match: 6.

The CDR3 DNA reads TGTGCCAGCTCACCAACGGCGGGTTCCTACGAGCAGTACTTC. The encoded protein is CASSPTAGSYEQYF. This rearrangement joins TRBV18 to TRBJ2-7, with a possible D match to TRBD2 (5 bases). The V gene lost 2 bases and the J gene lost 1 base, with 9 bases spanning the gap. The germline V gene encodes CDR1 KGHSH and CDR2 LQKENI. This CDR3 is 14 amino acids long.

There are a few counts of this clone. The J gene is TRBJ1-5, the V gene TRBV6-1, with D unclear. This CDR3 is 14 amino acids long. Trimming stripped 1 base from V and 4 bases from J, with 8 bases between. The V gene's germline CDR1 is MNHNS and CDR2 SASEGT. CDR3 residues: CASSEGIGNQPQHF. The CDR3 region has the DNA TGTGCCAGCAGTGAAGGGATCGGGAATCAGCCCCAGCATTTT.

The CDR3 sequence is CASSVTQYNSPLHF. CDR3 coding DNA: TGTGCCAGCAGCGTAACCCAATATAATTCACCCCTCCACTTT. The rearrangement uses TRBV9 and TRBJ1-6; no reliable D call. The V and J ends lost 1 base and 4 bases respectively, with 6 bases between them. The CDR3 runs to 14 residues. The germline CDR1 and CDR2 sequences are SGDLS and YYNGEE.

The CDR3 loop reads CASSQDSPYEQYF. For the CDR3, the DNA is TGTGCCAGCAGCCAAGACAGTCCCTACGAGCAGTACTTC. The chain uses TRBV7-9 and TRBJ2-7, with a weak D call TRBD1 (5 bases). Germline V CDR1 and CDR2: SEHNR, FQNEAQ (reference sequence). CDR3 length: 13 amino acids. V lost 5 bases and J lost 2, with 10 bases in between.

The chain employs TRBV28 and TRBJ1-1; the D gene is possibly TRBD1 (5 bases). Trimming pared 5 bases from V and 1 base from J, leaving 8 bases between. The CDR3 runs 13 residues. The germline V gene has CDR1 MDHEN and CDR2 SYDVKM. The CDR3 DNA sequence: TGTGCCAGCAGTATTACAGGGAACACTGAAGCTTTCTTT. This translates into CASSITGNTEAFF.

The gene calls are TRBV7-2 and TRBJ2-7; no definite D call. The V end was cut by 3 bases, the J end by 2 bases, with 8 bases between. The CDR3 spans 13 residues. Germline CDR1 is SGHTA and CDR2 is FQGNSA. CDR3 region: CASSFGSTYEQYF. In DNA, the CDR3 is TGTGCCAGCAGCTTCGGCTCCACCTACGAGCAGTACTTC.

CDR3 bases: TGTGCCAGCACCTCGAGGGGCGGTGAAGCTTTCTTT. It is translated as CASTSRGGEAFF. The chain employs TRBV28 and TRBJ1-1; possibly TRBD1 for D (5 bases). The CDR3 is made up of 12 amino acids. CDR1 is MDHEN, CDR2 SYDVKM, per germline. V was pared by 7 bases and J by 7 bases, with 13 bases between.

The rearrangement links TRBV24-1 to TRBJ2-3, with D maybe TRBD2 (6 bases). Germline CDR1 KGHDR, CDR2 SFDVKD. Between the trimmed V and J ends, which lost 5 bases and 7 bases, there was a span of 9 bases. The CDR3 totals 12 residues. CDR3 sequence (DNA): TGTGCCACCAGTGTGGAGGGACATACGCAGTATTTT. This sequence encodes CATSVEGHTQYF.

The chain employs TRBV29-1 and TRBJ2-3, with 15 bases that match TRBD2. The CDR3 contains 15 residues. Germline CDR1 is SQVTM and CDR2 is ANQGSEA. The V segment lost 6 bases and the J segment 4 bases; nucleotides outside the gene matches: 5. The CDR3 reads CSVRRTSGGADTQYF. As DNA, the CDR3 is TGCAGCGTCCGCCGGACTAGCGGGGGGGCAGATACGCAGTATTTT.

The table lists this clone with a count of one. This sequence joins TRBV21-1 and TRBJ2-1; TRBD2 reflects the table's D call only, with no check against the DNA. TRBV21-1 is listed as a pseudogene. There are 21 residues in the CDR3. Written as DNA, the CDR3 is TGTGCCAGCAGCAAAGTGGTGGCTAGCGGGAGGGCCGCGGGTTTTTACAATGAGCAGTTCTTC. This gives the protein CASSKVVASGRAAGFYNEQFF.